This T cell receptor beta chain was captured in a study of Ad26.COV2.S vaccination and SARS-CoV-2 variants. Overall study context: Donor was one of the participants in the Ad26.COV2.S arm of the COV1001 trial.

In germline, CDR1 is MDHEN, CDR2 SYDVKM. The junction had 5 bases not matched to a gene; V was cut back by 1 base and J by 5 bases. The CDR3 spans 15 residues. Data came from immunoSEQ multiplex PCR; TCRdb stores just in-frame clones and leaves some out. The repertoire has around 340,000 clones, 86% of them found once; the top ten carry about 10%. Regarding treatment: around 19 received Ad26.COV2.S at low or high dose, single or two shots; several received placebo; per-sample allocation not given. Samples were taken on day 63 after the first vaccine or placebo injection. The table lists this clone with a count of one.

The chain is built from TRBV28 and TRBJ1-5; 7 bases agree with TRBD1. This clonotype originated in a person aged 18-60 years who received the Ad26.COV2.S COVID-19 vaccine or a placebo. Specimen: peripheral blood, collected in a trial of Ad26.COV2.S vaccine versus placebo. This chain's CDR3 is CASSLLTGRDQPQHF. CDR3 nucleotides: TGTGCCAGCAGTTTATTGACAGGGAGGGATCAGCCCCAGCATTTT.